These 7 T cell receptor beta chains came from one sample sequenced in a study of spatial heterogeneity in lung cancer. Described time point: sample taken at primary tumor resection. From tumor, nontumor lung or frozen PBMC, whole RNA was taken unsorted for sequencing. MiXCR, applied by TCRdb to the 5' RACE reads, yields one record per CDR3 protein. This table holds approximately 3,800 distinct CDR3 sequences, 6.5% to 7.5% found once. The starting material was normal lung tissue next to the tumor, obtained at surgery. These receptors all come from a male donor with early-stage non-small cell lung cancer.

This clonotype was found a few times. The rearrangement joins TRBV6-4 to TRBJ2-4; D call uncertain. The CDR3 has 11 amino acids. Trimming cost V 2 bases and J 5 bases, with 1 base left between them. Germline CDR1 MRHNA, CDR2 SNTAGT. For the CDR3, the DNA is TGTGCCAGCAGTGACCAAAACATTCAGTACTTC. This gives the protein CASSDQNIQYF.

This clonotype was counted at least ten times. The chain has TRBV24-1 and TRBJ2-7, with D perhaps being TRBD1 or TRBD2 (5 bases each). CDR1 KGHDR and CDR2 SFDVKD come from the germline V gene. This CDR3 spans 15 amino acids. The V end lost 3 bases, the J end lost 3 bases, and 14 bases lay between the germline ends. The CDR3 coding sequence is TGTGCCACCAGTGATCCTCCCGGGACGGGCTACGAGCAGTACTTC. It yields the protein CATSDPPGTGYEQYF.

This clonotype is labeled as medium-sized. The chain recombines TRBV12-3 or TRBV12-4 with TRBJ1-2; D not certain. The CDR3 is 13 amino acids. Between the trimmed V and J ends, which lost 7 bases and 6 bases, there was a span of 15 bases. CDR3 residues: CASKLEGVHGYTF. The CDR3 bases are TGTGCCAGCAAGCTCGAGGGAGTACATGGCTACACCTTC.

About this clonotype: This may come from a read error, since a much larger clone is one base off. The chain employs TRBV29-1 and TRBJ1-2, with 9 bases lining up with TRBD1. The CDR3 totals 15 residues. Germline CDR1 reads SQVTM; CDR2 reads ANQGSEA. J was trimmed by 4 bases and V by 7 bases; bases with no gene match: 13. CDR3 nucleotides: TGCAGCGACCGGGACAGGGCCTTGATGGGCTATGGCTACACCTTC. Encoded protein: CSDRDRALMGYGYTF.

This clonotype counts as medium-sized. The CDR3 nucleotides are TGCAGCGTAAAAGACGGGAGCTCTCTCCAGGCCCAGTACTTC. The encoded protein is CSVKDGSSLQAQYF. V gene TRBV29-1 combines with J gene TRBJ2-5, with D possibly being TRBD2 (6 bases). V gave up 6 bases and J gave up 9 bases, with 23 bases separating them. CDR3 length: 14 residues. The germline CDR1 and CDR2 sequences are SQVTM and ANQGSEA. The entire variable domain, with the rest obtained from reference TRBV29-1 and TRBJ2-5, is as follows: SAVISQKPSRDICQRGTSLTIQCQVDSQVTMMFWYRQQPGQSLTLIATANQGSEATYESGFVIDKFPISRPNLTFSTLTVSNMSPEDSSIYLCSVKDGSSLQAQYFGPGTRLLVL.

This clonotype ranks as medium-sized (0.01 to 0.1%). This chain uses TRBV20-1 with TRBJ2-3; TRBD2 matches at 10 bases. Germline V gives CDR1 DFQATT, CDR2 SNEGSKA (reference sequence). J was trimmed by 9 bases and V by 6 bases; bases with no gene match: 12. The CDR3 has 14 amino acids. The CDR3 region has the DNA TGCAGTGCGCCCGGGACTAGCGTTCAGGCAACGCAGTATTTT. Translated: CSAPGTSVQATQYF.

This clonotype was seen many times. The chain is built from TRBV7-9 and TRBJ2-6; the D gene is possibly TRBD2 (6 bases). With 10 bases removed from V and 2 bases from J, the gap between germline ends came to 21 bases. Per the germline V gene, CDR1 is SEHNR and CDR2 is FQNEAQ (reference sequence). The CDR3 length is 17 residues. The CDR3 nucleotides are TGTGCCACCGCCGGCGCGGGATCCCAAACTGGGGCCAACGTCCTGACTTTC. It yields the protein CATAGAGSQTGANVLTF.